Each of the 8 T cell receptor beta chains below was sequenced from the same sample in a study of shared clonotypes between healthy human individuals. Repertoires were generated with immunoSEQ multiplex PCR, while TCRdb's copy carries only in-frame clones and drops some. The table lists roughly 2,000,000 clones, 85% to 95% of them singletons. Only CD45RO-negative cells positively selected for CCR7 counted as naive CD8 cells, so terminally differentiated effector memory CD45RA+ cells were excluded. Material: naive CD8+ T cells from PBMCs. The receptors here all came from a man aged 18 to 35 in good health. Some clones in this sample may be carry-over from other donors' samples.

The gene calls are TRBV2 and TRBJ2-3, with 8 bases aligning to TRBD2. Germline assignment: CDR1 SNHLY and CDR2 FYNNEI. With 1 base clipped from V and 5 bases from J, the junction kept 20 bases outside the gene matches. The CDR3 is 20 amino acids. CDR3 in amino acids: CASSEVVGGTSGPAGDTQYF. The CDR3 DNA is TGTGCCAGCAGTGAAGTGGTGGGCGGAACTAGCGGCCCGGCAGGAGATACGCAGTATTTT. Looking up the rest from reference TRBV2 and TRBJ2-3 gives the full variable domain: EPEVTQTPSHQVTQMGQEVILRCVPISNHLYFYWYRQILGQKVEFLVSFYNNEISEKSEIFDDQFSVERPDGSNFTLKIRSTKLEDSAMYFCASSEVVGGTSGPAGDTQYFGPGTRLTVL.

The chain couples TRBV4-1 to TRBJ1-1; 7 bases are shared with TRBD1. The CDR3 extends over 15 amino acids. The V gene's germline CDR1 is MGHRA and CDR2 YSYEKL. Germline trimming cut 4 bases from V and 3 bases from J; bases unmatched to any gene: 8. The CDR3 sequence is CASSPGTAKHTEAFF. CDR3 nucleotides: TGCGCCAGCAGCCCCGGGACAGCTAAACACACTGAAGCTTTCTTT.

In this sample, this clone turned up once. The chain carries TRBV5-6 and TRBJ2-7, with a weak D call TRBD2 (5 bases). The germline gives CDR1 SGHDT, CDR2 YYEEEE. This CDR3 is built from 15 residues. V lost 3 bases, J lost 4 bases, and 17 bases lay in between. The chain's CDR3 is CASSWPIEGWYEQYF. CDR3 sequence (DNA): TGTGCCAGCAGCTGGCCTATTGAGGGCTGGTACGAGCAGTACTTC.

J is TRBJ1-2 and V is TRBV6-5; TRBD1 is a possible D gene (6 bases). The CDR3 contains 14 residues. V dropped 6 bases and J dropped 4 bases, with 15 bases sitting between them. CDR1 is MNHEY, CDR2 SVGAGI, per germline. In DNA form, the CDR3 reads TGTGCCAGCAGCACCAGCGGGGGCGCCTATGGCTACACCTTC. Its translation is CASSTSGGAYGYTF.

With respect to this clone: The sample holds other DNA sequences that translate to the same CDR3. This chain joins TRBV30 and TRBJ1-5; D is uncertain. This CDR3 has 13 residues. Trimming cost V 0 bases and J 4 bases, with 7 bases left between them. Germline V gives CDR1 GTSNPN, CDR2 SVGIG (reference sequence). CDR3 DNA: TGTGCCTGGAGTGTTTTCGGTAATCAGCCCCAGCATTTT. Translation gives CAWSVFGNQPQHF. Full variable domain (rest looked up from reference TRBV30 and TRBJ1-5): SQTIHQWPATLVQPVGSPLSLECTVEGTSNPNLYWYRQAAGRGLQLLFYSVGIGQISSEVPQNLSASRPQDRQFILSSKKLLLSDSGFYLCAWSVFGNQPQHFGDGTRLSIL.

The chain is built from TRBV7-3 and TRBJ2-2, with D tentatively TRBD1 or TRBD2 (5 bases each). CDR1 and CDR2 from the germline V gene are SGHTA and FQGTGA. CDR3 length: 15 residues. V lost 6 bases and J lost 0, with 11 bases in between. In DNA form, the CDR3 reads TGTGCCAGCAGTCCCGGGACGCCGAACACCGGGGAGCTGTTTTTT. This translates into CASSPGTPNTGELFF.

The chain has TRBV12-1 and TRBJ1-2; no DNA check was done on the table's D call, TRBD1. TRBV12-1 corresponds to a pseudogene. CDR3 length: 15 amino acids. The CDR3 DNA reads TGTGCCAGCAGCTTCGCCCTGGGCCGAATAGGAGGCTACACCTTC. Translation gives CASSFALGRIGGYTF.

The chain uses TRBV19 and TRBJ2-3; either TRBD1 or TRBD2 may fit D (6 bases each). Germline V lookup: CDR1 LNHDA, CDR2 SQIVND (reference sequence). V shed 1 base and J shed 6 bases, with 17 bases lying between them. This CDR3 region has 16 residues. Here the CDR3 DNA reads TGTGCCAGTAGTATAGTCCGGGGGCCCTCCATGGATACGCAGTATTTT. It yields the protein CASSIVRGPSMDTQYF.